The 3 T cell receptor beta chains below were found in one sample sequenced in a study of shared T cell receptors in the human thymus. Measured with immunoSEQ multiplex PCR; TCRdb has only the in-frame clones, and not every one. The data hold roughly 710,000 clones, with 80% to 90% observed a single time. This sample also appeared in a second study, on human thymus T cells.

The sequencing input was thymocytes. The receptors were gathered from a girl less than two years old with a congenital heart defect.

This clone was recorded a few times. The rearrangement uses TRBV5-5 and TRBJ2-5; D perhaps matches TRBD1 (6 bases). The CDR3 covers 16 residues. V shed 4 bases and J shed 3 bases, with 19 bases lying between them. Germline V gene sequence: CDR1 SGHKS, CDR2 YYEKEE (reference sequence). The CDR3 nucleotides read TGTGCCAGCAGCCCGGGACAACAGAGGAGAAAAGAGACCCAGTACTTC. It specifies CASSPGQQRRKETQYF.

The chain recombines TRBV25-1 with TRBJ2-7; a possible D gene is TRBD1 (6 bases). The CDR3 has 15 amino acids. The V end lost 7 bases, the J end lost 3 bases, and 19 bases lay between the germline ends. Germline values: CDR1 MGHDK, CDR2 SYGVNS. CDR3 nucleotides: TGTGCCAGCACCCCGCAGGGGTTGCGGTACTACGAGCAGTACTTC. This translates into CASTPQGLRYYEQYF.

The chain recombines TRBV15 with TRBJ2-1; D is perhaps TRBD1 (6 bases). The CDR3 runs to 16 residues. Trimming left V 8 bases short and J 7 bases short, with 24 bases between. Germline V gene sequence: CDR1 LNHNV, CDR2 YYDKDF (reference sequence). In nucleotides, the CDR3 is TGTGCCACCGACCGCCTTTGTGGGGGCCCTATAAATGAGCAGTTCTTC. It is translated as CATDRLCGGPINEQFF.